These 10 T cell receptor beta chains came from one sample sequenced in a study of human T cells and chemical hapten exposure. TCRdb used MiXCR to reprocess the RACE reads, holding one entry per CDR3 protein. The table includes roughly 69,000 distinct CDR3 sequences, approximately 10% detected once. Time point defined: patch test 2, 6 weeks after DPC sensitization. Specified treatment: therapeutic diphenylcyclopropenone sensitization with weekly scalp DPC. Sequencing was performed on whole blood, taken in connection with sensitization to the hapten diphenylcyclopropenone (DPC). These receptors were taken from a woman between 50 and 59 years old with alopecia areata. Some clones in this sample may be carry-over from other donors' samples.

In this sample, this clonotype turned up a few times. CDR3 nucleotide sequence: TGTGCCAGCTCACCCGGGCCAAGGAACTATGGCTACACCTTC. This gives the protein CASSPGPRNYGYTF. This rearrangement joins TRBV18 to TRBJ1-2; D not resolved. Germline-derived CDR1 and CDR2 are KGHSH and LQKENI. V was trimmed by 3 bases and J by 2 bases, leaving 10 bases between them. This CDR3 has 14 residues.

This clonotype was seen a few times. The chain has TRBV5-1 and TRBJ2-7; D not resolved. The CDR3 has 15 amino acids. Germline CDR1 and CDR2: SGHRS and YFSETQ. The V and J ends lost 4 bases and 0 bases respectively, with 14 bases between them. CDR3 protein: CASSPTPEPSYEQYF. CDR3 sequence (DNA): TGCGCCAGCAGCCCAACACCAGAACCCTCCTACGAGCAGTACTTC.

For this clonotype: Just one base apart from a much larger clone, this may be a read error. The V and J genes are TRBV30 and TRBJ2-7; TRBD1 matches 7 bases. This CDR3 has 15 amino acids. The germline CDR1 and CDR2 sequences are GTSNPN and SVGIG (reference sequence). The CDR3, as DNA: TGTGCCTGGAGTCCCCCGGGACAGAGCTACTACGAGCAGGACTTC. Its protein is CAWSPPGQSYYEQDF.

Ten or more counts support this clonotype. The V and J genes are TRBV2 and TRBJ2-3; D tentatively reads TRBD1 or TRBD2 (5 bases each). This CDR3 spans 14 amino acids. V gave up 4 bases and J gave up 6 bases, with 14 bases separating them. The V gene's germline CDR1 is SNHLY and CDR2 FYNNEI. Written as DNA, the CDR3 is TGTGCCAGCAGTGTGGGGCTAGCAAGCGATACGCAGTATTTT. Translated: CASSVGLASDTQYF.

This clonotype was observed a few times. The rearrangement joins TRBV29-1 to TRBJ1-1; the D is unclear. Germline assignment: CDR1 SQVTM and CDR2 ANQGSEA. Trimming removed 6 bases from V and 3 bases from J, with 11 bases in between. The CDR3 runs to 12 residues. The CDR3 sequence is CSVKEGYTEAFF. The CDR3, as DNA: TGCAGCGTCAAGGAGGGTTACACTGAAGCTTTCTTT.

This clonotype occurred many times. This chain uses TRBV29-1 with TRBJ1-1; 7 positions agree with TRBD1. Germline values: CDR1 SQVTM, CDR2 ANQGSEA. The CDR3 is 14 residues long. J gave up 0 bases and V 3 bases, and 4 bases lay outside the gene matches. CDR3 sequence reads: CSVDKTGMNTEAFF. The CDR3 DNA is TGCAGCGTTGATAAGACAGGGATGAACACTGAAGCTTTCTTT.

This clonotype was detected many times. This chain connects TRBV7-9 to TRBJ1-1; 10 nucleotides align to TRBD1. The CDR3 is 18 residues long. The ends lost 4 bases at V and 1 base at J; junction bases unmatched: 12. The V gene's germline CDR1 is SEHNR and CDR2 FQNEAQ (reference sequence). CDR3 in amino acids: CASSSRPGQGRENTEAFF. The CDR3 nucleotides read TGTGCCAGCAGCTCGCGCCCGGGACAGGGGAGAGAGAACACTGAAGCTTTCTTT.

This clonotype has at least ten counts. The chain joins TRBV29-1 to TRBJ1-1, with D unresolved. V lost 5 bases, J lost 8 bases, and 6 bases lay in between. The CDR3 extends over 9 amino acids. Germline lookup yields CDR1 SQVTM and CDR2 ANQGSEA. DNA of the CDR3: TGCAGCGTTCACGAAGAAGCTTTCTTT. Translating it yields CSVHEEAFF.

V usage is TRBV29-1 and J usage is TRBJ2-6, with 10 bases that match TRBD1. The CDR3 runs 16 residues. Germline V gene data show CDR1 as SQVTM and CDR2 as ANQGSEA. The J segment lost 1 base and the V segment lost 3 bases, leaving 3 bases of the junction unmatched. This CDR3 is CSVDDRGPSGANVLTF. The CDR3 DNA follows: TGCAGCGTTGACGACAGGGGGCCATCTGGGGCCAACGTCCTGACTTTC. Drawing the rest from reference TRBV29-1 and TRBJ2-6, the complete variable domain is SAVISQKPSRDICQRGTSLTIQCQVDSQVTMMFWYRQQPGQSLTLIATANQGSEATYESGFVIDKFPISRPNLTFSTLTVSNMSPEDSSIYLCSVDDRGPSGANVLTFGAGSRLTVL.

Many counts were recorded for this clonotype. The CDR3 here is CASSPPQGNTIYF. In DNA form, the CDR3 reads TGTGCCAGCTCACCACCGCAGGGAAACACCATATATTTT. This sequence joins TRBV18 and TRBJ1-3; no clear D gene. This CDR3 spans 13 amino acids. V shed 0 bases and J shed 4 bases, with 4 bases lying between them. CDR1 and CDR2 (germline): KGHSH, LQKENI.